The 12 T cell receptor beta chains below all came from one sample that was sequenced in a study of cytomegalovirus exposure and HLA in healthy donors (dated by TCRdb to 2015 to 2018). Receptor amplification or capture employed the immunoSEQ multiplex PCR assay. A mixture of 60 forward primers for TCR Vbeta segments and 13 reverse primers for TCR Jbeta segments was used in the multiplex PCR. TCRdb provides this immuneACCESS table in a form limited to in-frame rearrangements. Some clones are lacking; in checked studies, under half of them reflect an unresolved V gene, and why the rest are absent is not known. Across this sample there are over 110,000 clones, with approximately 73% seen only once. Of the sample, about 1.2% is held by the ten largest clones. The sequenced sample consisted of PBMCs. The receptors shown here come from a woman aged 40 to 55 in good health and CMV-seronegative.

This clone was seen only a few times. An end of the junction differs from the germline gene, which may be a read error. In DNA, the CDR3 is TGTGCTAGCAGCTTAAAACAGAACACCGGGGAGCTGTTTTTT. Translated: CASSLKQNTGELFF. V and J are TRBV7-7 and TRBJ2-2; no clear D. CDR3 length: 14 residues. Germline V gives CDR1 SSHAT, CDR2 FNYEAQ (reference sequence).

This sequence joins TRBV6-1 and TRBJ1-4; a possible D gene is TRBD1 (5 bases). Deletions cut 0 bases from V and 5 bases from J, with 10 bases between. Germline lookup yields CDR1 MNHNS and CDR2 SASEGT. The CDR3 consists of 15 residues. For the CDR3, the DNA is TGTGCCAGCAGTGAAGCGAAGGGGTACAATGAAAAACTGTTTTTT. Protein product: CASSEAKGYNEKLFF.

The chain employs TRBV5-8 and TRBJ2-3, with D unclear. Trimming cost V 0 bases and J 2 bases, with 13 bases left between them. The CDR3 consists of 16 residues. CDR1 SGHTS and CDR2 YDEGEE come from the germline V gene. The CDR3, as DNA: TGTGCCAGCAGCTTGGATCTAAGTACCTTCACAGATACGCAGTATTTT. Residues: CASSLDLSTFTDTQYF.

The chain carries TRBV27 and TRBJ2-5, with 8 bases identical to TRBD2. V was pared by 3 bases and J by 2 bases, with 11 bases of the junction left unmatched. Germline lookup yields CDR1 MNHEY and CDR2 SMNVEV (reference sequence). This CDR3 comprises 17 residues. For the CDR3, the DNA is TGTGCCAGCAGTTTTTTGTCGGGTAGCGGGGCACAAGAGACCCAGTACTTC. Amino acid sequence: CASSFLSGSGAQETQYF.

This sequence joins TRBV5-1 and TRBJ2-5, with 9 bases identical to TRBD2. The CDR3 has 14 residues. CDR1 is SGHRS and CDR2 is YFSETQ in the germline V gene. With V trimmed by 4 bases and J by 4 bases, 5 bases remained unmatched. The CDR3 loop is CASSPGTSSETQYF. CDR3 sequence (DNA): TGCGCCAGCAGCCCTGGGACTAGCTCAGAGACCCAGTACTTC. Together with reference TRBV5-1 and TRBJ2-5, the CDR3 gives the full variable domain: KAGVTQTPRYLIKTRGQQVTLSCSPISGHRSVSWYQQTPGQGLQFLFEYFSETQRNKGNFPGRFSGRQFSNSRSEMNVSTLELGDSALYLCASSPGTSSETQYFGPGTRLLVL.

The table lists this clone with a count of one. DNA for the CDR3: TGTGCCAGCAGCTTAGCTAGGGGGCGCGAGCAGTACTTC. Translation: CASSLARGREQYF. The chain combines TRBV7-6 with TRBJ2-7; 7 nucleotides agree with TRBD1. The CDR3 extends over 13 amino acids. J lost 6 bases, V lost 0 bases, and 2 bases had no gene match. Germline V CDR1 and CDR2: SGHVS, FNYEAQ.

This chain connects TRBV10-3 to TRBJ2-2, with 7 bases lining up with TRBD2. CDR1 and CDR2 (germline): ENHRY, SYGVKD. The CDR3 spans 17 residues. V was clipped by 4 bases and J by 4 bases; unmatched bases: 12. The CDR3 nucleotides are TGTGCCATCAGTGGTAAAGAAGGACTAGTAATCACCGGGGAGCTGTTTTTT. Amino acids: CAISGKEGLVITGELFF.

The chain recombines TRBV5-1 with TRBJ2-3; tentative D call: TRBD1 (6 bases). The V end was cut by 4 bases, the J end by 2 bases, with 11 bases between. CDR3 size: 14 residues. The germline CDR1 and CDR2 sequences are SGHRS and YFSETQ. CDR3 nucleotides: TGCGCCAGCAGCAGTGACAGGAACACAGATACGCAGTATTTT. Translating it yields CASSSDRNTDTQYF. Full variable domain (rest looked up from reference TRBV5-1 and TRBJ2-3): KAGVTQTPRYLIKTRGQQVTLSCSPISGHRSVSWYQQTPGQGLQFLFEYFSETQRNKGNFPGRFSGRQFSNSRSEMNVSTLELGDSALYLCASSSDRNTDTQYFGPGTRLTVL.

This clone was seen a handful of times. The rearrangement uses TRBV6-5 and TRBJ1-5, with 7 bases that match TRBD1. The CDR3 extends over 14 amino acids. J was trimmed by 3 bases and V by 4 bases; bases with no gene match: 3. Germline lookup yields CDR1 MNHEY and CDR2 SVGAGI. The CDR3 region is CASSSGGYNQPQHF. CDR3 bases: TGTGCCAGCAGTTCAGGGGGATACAATCAGCCCCAGCATTTT.

This chain uses TRBV6-1 with TRBJ1-1; no firm D call. The CDR3 sequence is 13 residues long. Germline CDR1 is MNHNS and CDR2 is SASEGT. V lost 6 bases and J lost 3, with 11 bases in between. The CDR3 DNA reads as TGTGCCAGCAGCGATTACCGGGACACTGAAGCTTTCTTT. Residues: CASSDYRDTEAFF.

V is TRBV5-5 and J is TRBJ1-5; 8 bases fit TRBD1. V lost 5 bases and J lost 4; bases outside the gene matches: 8. Looked up from germline, CDR1 is SGHKS and CDR2 is YYEKEE (reference sequence). This CDR3 has 15 residues. CDR3 sequence reads: CASSSGQARNQPQHF. The CDR3 DNA sequence: TGTGCCAGCAGTTCGGGACAGGCTAGAAATCAGCCCCAGCATTTT.

V is TRBV27 and J is TRBJ1-6; maybe TRBD1 (6 bases). Germline V CDR1 and CDR2: MNHEY, SMNVEV (reference sequence). Trimming left V 5 bases short and J 5 bases short, with 13 bases between. The CDR3 has 15 residues. The CDR3: CASSRLQGHNSPLHF. Written as DNA, the CDR3 is TGTGCCAGCAGTAGATTACAGGGCCATAATTCACCCCTCCACTTT.